This T cell receptor beta chain comes out of a study of cytomegalovirus exposure and HLA in healthy donors. Study conclusions and caveats: Association of a missense DCLRE1C variant with TCR beta V- and J-gene trimming was reported in a later analysis. Among TCR beta chains of equal frequency, HLA-associated ones were more clonally expanded in a later analysis. The study had only CMV serostatus as immune exposure information.

Worth noting for this clone: Antigen: not known.

The PCR was carried out with 60 Vbeta primers and 13 Jbeta primers. Using immunoSEQ multiplex PCR, the repertoire was profiled, and TCRdb retains in-frame clones only, with some absent. The repertoire holds about 190,000 clones, with over 60% as singletons. The V end was cut by 11 bases, the J end by 0 bases, with 13 bases between. There are 14 residues in the CDR3. Per germline, CDR1 ENHRY and CDR2 SYGVKD. The rearrangement uses TRBV10-3 and TRBJ1-4; D not certain. This receptor was obtained from a man aged 30 to 45 in good health and CMV-seropositive. Sequenced sample: PBMCs. The CDR3 nucleotides read TGTGCCGCCCGGGGAGACGCAACTAATGAAAAACTGTTTTTT. It codes for CAARGDATNEKLFF.